The 31 T cell receptor beta chains listed next were all sequenced from one sample in a study of cytomegalovirus exposure and HLA in healthy donors. Both 60 Vbeta primers and 13 Jbeta primers went into the PCR. TCRdb's table, derived via immunoSEQ multiplex PCR, lists solely in-frame clones and lacks some. The data show 100,000 to 150,000 clones, around 81% seen once. Sequencing was done on a sample of PBMCs. Source of these receptors: a man younger than 35 in good health and CMV-seronegative.

The CDR3 nucleotides read TGTGCCAGCAGCCTTTATTATGGCTACACCTTC. Translating gives CASSLYYGYTF. The V call is TRBV5-4, the J call TRBJ1-2, with D unresolved. Germline assignment: CDR1 SGHNT and CDR2 YYREEE (reference sequence). The CDR3 is 11 residues long. V was shortened by 4 bases and J by 5 bases, with 6 bases between the two germline ends.

The chain uses TRBV29-1 and TRBJ1-3; D not resolved. This CDR3 has 15 residues. V was trimmed by 5 bases and J by 2 bases, leaving 16 bases between them. Per germline, CDR1 SQVTM and CDR2 ANQGSEA. CDR3 residues: CSVPATGGPGNTIYF. The CDR3 nucleotides read TGCAGCGTTCCGGCGACGGGAGGTCCTGGAAACACCATATATTTT.

The rearrangement uses TRBV29-1 and TRBJ2-7; a possible D gene is TRBD2 (6 bases). Germline V CDR1 and CDR2: SQVTM, ANQGSEA. This CDR3 contains 13 residues. Trimming pared 0 bases from V and 2 bases from J, leaving 8 bases between. The CDR3 loop is CSVEDGGAYEQYF. The CDR3 nucleotides are TGCAGCGTTGAAGATGGAGGGGCCTACGAGCAGTACTTC.

Note on this clone: The missing conserved phenylalanine or tryptophan at the end of this CDR3 makes a read error likely. This chain joins TRBV27 and TRBJ1-1; D remains ambiguous. CDR1 and CDR2 (germline): MNHEY, SMNVEV (reference sequence). The CDR3 totals 13 residues. V lost 3 bases and J lost 1, with 6 bases in between. The CDR3 DNA sequence: TGTGCCAGCAGTTTTGACGGGAACACTGAAGCTTTCTCT. This translates into CASSFDGNTEAFS.

The genes are TRBV27 and TRBJ2-1; D might be TRBD1 (6 bases). Trimming cost V 0 bases and J 8 bases, with 14 bases left between them. This CDR3 is built from 15 residues. The germline V gene encodes CDR1 MNHEY and CDR2 SMNVEV (reference sequence). The CDR3 DNA is TGTGCCAGCAGTTTATCGGTCCAGGGGAACGATGAGCAGTTCTTC. As protein: CASSLSVQGNDEQFF.

A word on this clone: A read error may produce the germline difference seen at one junction end. In DNA, the CDR3 is TGTGCCAGCAGTGACTCAATCGGGACTATCGGGGAGCTGTTTTTT. Translated, it gives CASSDSIGTIGELFF. The chain recombines TRBV6-5 with TRBJ2-2; TRBD2 matches at 7 bases. Germline V CDR1 and CDR2: MNHEY, SVGAGI. CDR3 length: 15 amino acids.

This CDR3 is CASIRTTEINYGYTF. In nucleotides, the CDR3 is TGTGCCAGCATAAGAACGACAGAGATCAACTATGGCTACACCTTC. The rearrangement joins TRBV6-6 to TRBJ1-2, with D possibly being TRBD1 (5 bases). The germline V and J ends were trimmed by 7 bases and 2 bases, with 17 bases remaining between them. The CDR3 extends over 15 amino acids. In germline, CDR1 is MNHNY, CDR2 SVGAGI (reference sequence).

With regard to this clone: At one end, the junction sequence differs from germline, possibly due to a read error. This chain connects TRBV10-3 to TRBJ1-3; D ambiguous. Germline CDR1 and CDR2: ENHRY and SYGVKD. The CDR3 totals 14 residues. CDR3 loop: CAISGDFSGNAIYF. The CDR3, as DNA: TGTGCCATCAGTGGTGACTTCTCTGGAAACGCCATATATTTT.

This clone was detected a few times. The chain is built from TRBV27 and TRBJ2-7; D is ambiguous. Germline V CDR1 and CDR2: MNHEY, SMNVEV (reference sequence). This CDR3 contains 12 residues. Trimming stripped 8 bases from V and 6 bases from J, with 14 bases between. The CDR3 is CASSMISGEQYF. CDR3 DNA: TGTGCCAGCTCCATGATTTCGGGCGAGCAGTACTTC.

The chain combines TRBV5-1 with TRBJ1-5; D is possibly TRBD1 (6 bases). Between the trimmed V and J ends, which lost 3 bases and 0 bases, there was a span of 10 bases. In germline, CDR1 is SGHRS, CDR2 YFSETQ. The CDR3 loop spans 15 amino acids. This CDR3 reads CASSWGGSSNQPQHF. The CDR3 coding sequence is TGCGCCAGCAGCTGGGGGGGCAGTAGCAATCAGCCCCAGCATTTT.

The chain couples TRBV7-9 to TRBJ1-2; 9 bases line up with TRBD1. Germline-derived CDR1 and CDR2 are SEHNR and FQNEAQ (reference sequence). The CDR3 is made up of 16 amino acids. V shed 1 base, J shed 5 bases, and the junction held 8 bases outside the gene matches. The CDR3 reads CASSLVGGTGIYGYTF. The CDR3 coding sequence is TGTGCCAGCAGCTTAGTGGGTGGGACAGGGATTTATGGCTACACCTTC. Together with reference TRBV7-9 and TRBJ1-2, the CDR3 gives the full variable domain: DTGVSQNPRHKITKRGQNVTFRCDPISEHNRLYWYRQTLGQGPEFLTYFQNEAQLEKSRLLSDRFSAERPKGSFSTLEIQRTEQGDSAMYLCASSLVGGTGIYGYTFGSGTRLTVV.

The V gene is TRBV9, the J gene TRBJ1-1; D is possibly TRBD1 (6 bases). The V end was cut by 4 bases, the J end by 2 bases, with 15 bases between. Germline lookup yields CDR1 SGDLS and CDR2 YYNGEE. The CDR3 is 15 amino acids. CDR3 coding DNA: TGTGCCAGCAGCACACTACAGGGACCAAACACTGAAGCTTTCTTT. Amino acid sequence: CASSTLQGPNTEAFF.

V and J are TRBV7-8 and TRBJ1-2; D is undetermined. V was shortened by 4 bases and J by 4 bases, with 7 bases between the two germline ends. This CDR3 is 12 amino acids long. Per the germline V gene, CDR1 is SGHVS and CDR2 is FQNEAQ. The CDR3 nucleotides are TGTGCCAGCAGCTCGCGGCCCTATGGCTACACCTTC. Translated: CASSSRPYGYTF.

This clone was counted between two and nine times. The rearrangement joins TRBV9 to TRBJ1-1; the D gene is possibly TRBD1 (6 bases). V lost 0 bases to trimming and J lost 1 base, with 10 bases between them. The CDR3 covers 15 residues. Germline CDR1 reads SGDLS; CDR2 reads YYNGEE. CDR3 sequence reads: CASSVVDSGNTEAFF. For the CDR3, the DNA is TGTGCCAGCAGCGTAGTGGACAGTGGGAACACTGAAGCTTTCTTT.

The V call is TRBV5-6, the J call TRBJ1-1; D perhaps matches TRBD1 (6 bases). Germline CDR1 and CDR2: SGHDT and YYEEEE. The CDR3 consists of 14 residues. With 1 base removed from V and 3 bases from J, the gap between germline ends came to 10 bases. As DNA, the CDR3 is TGTGCCAGCAGCTTGCTCAGGGGCTACACTGAAGCTTTCTTT. Protein sequence: CASSLLRGYTEAFF.

The chain uses TRBV9 and TRBJ2-3, with unresolved D. CDR3 length equals 14 residues. Per germline, CDR1 SGDLS and CDR2 YYNGEE. With 3 bases removed from V and 4 bases from J, the gap between germline ends came to 12 bases. CDR3 protein: CASSESGFADTQYF. The CDR3 bases are TGTGCCAGCAGCGAATCAGGTTTCGCAGATACGCAGTATTTT.

The chain uses TRBV19 and TRBJ2-3; D call uncertain. The germline V gene has CDR1 LNHDA and CDR2 SQIVND (reference sequence). Trimming cost V 3 bases and J 0 bases, with 16 bases left between them. This CDR3 spans 17 amino acids. CDR3 sequence reads: CASSINSLKTSTDTQYF. The CDR3 region has the DNA TGTGCCAGTAGTATCAATAGTCTGAAGACTAGCACAGATACGCAGTATTTT.

This clone was detected only once. This chain connects TRBV9 to TRBJ1-2, with TRBD1 identical over 8 bases. CDR3 size: 16 residues. V was pared by 3 bases and J by 5 bases, with 12 bases of the junction left unmatched. In germline, CDR1 is SGDLS, CDR2 YYNGEE. CDR3 region: CASSGIGQGGRYGYTF. Here the CDR3 DNA reads TGTGCCAGCAGCGGTATCGGACAGGGAGGTAGATATGGCTACACCTTC.

This chain uses TRBV5-4 with TRBJ1-1; D is unresolved. The germline V gene encodes CDR1 SGHNT and CDR2 YYREEE (reference sequence). The CDR3 is 13 residues long. With 4 bases removed from V and 3 bases from J, the gap between germline ends came to 10 bases. The CDR3 DNA reads TGTGCCAGCAGCCCGACACCGTACACTGAAGCTTTCTTT. Encoded protein: CASSPTPYTEAFF.

Only a few counts were recorded for this clone. The J gene is TRBJ1-2, the V gene TRBV4-3; D may be TRBD1 (6 bases). There are 18 residues in the CDR3. The ends were cut back, 1 base at V and 5 bases at J, with 23 bases in the middle. Germline V CDR1 and CDR2: LGHNA, YSLEER. The CDR3 nucleotides read TGCGCCAGCAGCCAAGTGGGAAGACAGGACGCGGTTTATTATGGCTACACCTTC. It yields the protein CASSQVGRQDAVYYGYTF.

The chain links TRBV2 to TRBJ2-3; 8 bases map to TRBD1. Losses at the gene ends were 6 bases for V and 6 bases for J; bases not matched to a gene: 14. Germline assignment: CDR1 SNHLY and CDR2 FYNNEI. CDR3 length equals 16 residues. CDR3 in DNA: TGTGCCAGCAGCGTCCAGGGGGCAATTTTCTTGGATACGCAGTATTTT. Amino acids: CASSVQGAIFLDTQYF.

This clone was seen more than once but under ten times. The rearrangement joins TRBV13 to TRBJ1-3, with D unclear. CDR3 length equals 16 residues. With 5 bases removed from V and 0 bases from J, the gap between germline ends came to 14 bases. From germline, CDR1 is PRHDT and CDR2 FYEKMQ (reference sequence). In DNA, the CDR3 is TGTGCCAGCAGCACCGGACTGACGAGCTCTGGAAACACCATATATTTT. Encoded protein: CASSTGLTSSGNTIYF.

This chain uses TRBV30 with TRBJ2-3; 7 bases line up with TRBD2. Trimming at V came to 0 bases and at J to 0 bases, leaving 3 bases not matched to a gene. The CDR3 sequence is 15 residues long. Germline V gene data show CDR1 as GTSNPN and CDR2 as SVGIG (reference sequence). The CDR3, as DNA: TGTGCCTGGAGTGTTCAAGCGGGGAGCACAGATACGCAGTATTTT. Translating it yields CAWSVQAGSTDTQYF.

The table lists this clone with a count of one. The chain is built from TRBV4-1 and TRBJ2-3; D may be TRBD2 (7 bases). V was clipped by 3 bases and J by 4 bases, with 17 bases between them. The CDR3 is 16 amino acids. Looked up from germline, CDR1 is MGHRA and CDR2 is YSYEKL. The CDR3 loop is CASSHPRGGQADTQYF. CDR3 nucleotide sequence: TGCGCCAGCAGCCATCCTAGGGGGGGGCAAGCAGATACGCAGTATTTT.

The rearrangement joins TRBV5-4 to TRBJ1-1; unclear D gene. Per germline, CDR1 SGHNT and CDR2 YYREEE (reference sequence). The ends were cut back, 2 bases at V and 0 bases at J, with 5 bases in the middle. This CDR3 has 13 residues. In nucleotides, the CDR3 is TGTGCCAGCAGCTTTGGGCTGAACACTGAAGCTTTCTTT. Translating it yields CASSFGLNTEAFF.

This clone has just a few counts. The chain links TRBV7-2 to TRBJ2-7; 7 bases fit TRBD1. CDR3 length equals 15 residues. J was trimmed by 4 bases and V by 1 base; bases with no gene match: 7. Germline CDR1 and CDR2: SGHTA and FQGNSA. The CDR3 sequence is CASSLVTGYEYEQYF. As DNA, the CDR3 is TGTGCCAGCAGCTTAGTGACAGGGTATGAGTACGAGCAGTACTTC.

V gene TRBV11-2 combines with J gene TRBJ1-2; D possibly corresponds to TRBD1 (6 bases). V lost 5 bases to trimming and J lost 8 bases, with 27 bases between them. Per germline, CDR1 SGHAT and CDR2 FQNNGV. This CDR3 comprises 17 residues. DNA for the CDR3: TGTGCCAGCAGCGGCGTCACCAAATTGGGACAATTTCTCGGCTACACCTTC. Residues: CASSGVTKLGQFLGYTF.

The chain employs TRBV6-4 and TRBJ2-3; D unclear. Between the trimmed V and J ends, which lost 3 bases and 3 bases, there was a span of 13 bases. The CDR3 is 15 amino acids. Germline CDR1 is MRHNA and CDR2 is SNTAGT. This CDR3 reads CASSEGPQATDTQYF. CDR3 DNA sequence: TGTGCCAGCAGTGAGGGCCCTCAGGCAACAGATACGCAGTATTTT.

The chain links TRBV6-5 to TRBJ2-1; D uncertain. The CDR3 is 13 amino acids. The V end was cut by 2 bases, the J end by 2 bases, with 4 bases between. Germline values: CDR1 MNHEY, CDR2 SVGAGI. The CDR3 DNA sequence: TGTGCCAGCAGTTACGGGCCCTACAATGAGCAGTTCTTC. It yields the protein CASSYGPYNEQFF.

This clone was seen only a few times. This chain links TRBV28 with TRBJ1-2, with TRBD1 matching over 8 bases. CDR1 and CDR2 (germline): MDHEN, SYDVKM. The CDR3 runs to 16 residues. Unmatched junction bases numbered 12, after V lost 5 bases and J lost 4 bases. The DNA of the CDR3 is TGTGCCAGCAGTCCAATGGACAGGGCGGGCCTCTATGGCTACACCTTC. Amino acids: CASSPMDRAGLYGYTF.

This clone was detected a few times. V and J are TRBV4-3 and TRBJ1-1; possibly TRBD1 for D (6 bases). Deletions cut 1 base from V and 6 bases from J, with 9 bases between. The CDR3 totals 13 residues. Germline V gene lookup returns CDR1 LGHNA and CDR2 YSLEER. The CDR3 DNA follows: TGCGCCAGCAGCCAAGTACAGGGCGCTGAAGCTTTCTTT. Protein: CASSQVQGAEAFF.